The text below deals with one T cell receptor beta chain. Per the original data handling: Reference gene primer amplification gave nucleated cell count estimates. The data were produced by immunoSEQ multiplex PCR, yet TCRdb's version contains in-frame clones alone and is incomplete. V and J calls and clone size are those listed in that table; D and trimming were worked out from the DNA. The sample shows a few hundred thousand clones, 85% of them seen only once. This entry is derived from a study of blood T cell repertoires in COVID-19. Across the whole study: Sites in the United States, Italy and Spain provided acute and convalescent COVID-19 samples. T cells, B-cell-depleted T cells, or PBMCs provided the cDNA or gDNA that served as material.

V was cut by 3 bases and J by 3 bases, with 18 bases left in between. Germline values: CDR1 SEHNR, CDR2 FQNEAQ (reference sequence). This CDR3 contains 16 residues. The clonotype was recovered from a woman aged 18 to 35 with acute or convalescent COVID-19. This chain links TRBV7-9 with TRBJ2-7; D perhaps matches TRBD1 (6 bases). Sequences were obtained from peripheral blood. The CDR3 is CASSLPPGHPLYEQYF. CDR3 in DNA: TGTGCCAGCAGCTTGCCCCCGGGACACCCCCTCTACGAGCAGTACTTC.